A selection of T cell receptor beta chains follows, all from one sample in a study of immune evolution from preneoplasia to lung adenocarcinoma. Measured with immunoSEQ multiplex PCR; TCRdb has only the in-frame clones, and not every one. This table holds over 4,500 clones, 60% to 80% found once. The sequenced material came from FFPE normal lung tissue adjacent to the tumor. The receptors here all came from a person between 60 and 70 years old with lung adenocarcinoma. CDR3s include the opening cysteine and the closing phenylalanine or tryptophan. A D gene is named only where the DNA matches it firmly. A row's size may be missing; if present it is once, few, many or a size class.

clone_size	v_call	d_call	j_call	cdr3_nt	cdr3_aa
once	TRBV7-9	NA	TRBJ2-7	TGTGCCAGCAGTTCTTACAGGGTTCCCTACGAGCAGTACTTC	CASSSYRVPYEQYF
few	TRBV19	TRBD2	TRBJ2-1	TGTGCCAGTAGTGAAACGCCGGGACTAGCGGGAGTCGAGCAGTTCTTC	CASSETPGLAGVEQFF
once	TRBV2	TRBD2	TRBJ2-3	TGTGCCACCACGCACGGGGGGTTCACAGATACGCAGTATTTT	CATTHGGFTDTQYF
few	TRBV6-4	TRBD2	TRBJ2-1	TGTGCCAGCAGTGACTCTAGCGGGGGGGCCAATGAGCAGTTCTTC	CASSDSSGGANEQFF
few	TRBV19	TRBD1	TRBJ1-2	TGTGCCAGTAGGACGGGACAGCTACTCGCCTTC	CASRTGQLLAF
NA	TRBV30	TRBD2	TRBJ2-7	TGTGCCGTAGCGGGGTCCTACGAGCAGTACTTC	CAVAGSYEQYF
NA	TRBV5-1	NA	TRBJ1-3	TGCGCCAGCAGCTTGGGACAGACAAGCTCTGGAAACACCATATATTTT	CASSLGQTSSGNTIYF
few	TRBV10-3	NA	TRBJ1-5	TGTGCCATCAGTGAAGGTGGATTTGGCAATCAGCCCCAGCATTTT	CAISEGGFGNQPQHF
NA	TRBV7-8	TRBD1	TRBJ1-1	TGTGCCAGCAGCTCCGGGGGAAGGGACAGGAGTTGGAACACTGAAGCTTTCTTT	CASSSGGRDRSWNTEAFF
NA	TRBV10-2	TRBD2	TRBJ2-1	TGCGCCAGCAGGGCCGGGACTAGCGGGAGTAGGAACAATGAGCAGTTCTTC	CASRAGTSGSRNNEQFF
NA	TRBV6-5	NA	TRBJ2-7	TGTGCCAGCAGTGTTGGGGCGAGGGTAGACGAGCAGTACTTC	CASSVGARVDEQYF
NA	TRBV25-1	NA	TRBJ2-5	TGTGCCAGCCGCGGAGGACCGGGACAAGAGACCCAGTACTTC	CASRGGPGQETQYF
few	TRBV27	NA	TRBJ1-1	TGTGCCAGCAGTTTATCTGCAGGGGCGAACACTGAAGCTTTCTTT	CASSLSAGANTEAFF
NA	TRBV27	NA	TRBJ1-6	TGTGCCAGCCGGCCTCCCAATTCACCCCTCCACTTT	CASRPPNSPLHF
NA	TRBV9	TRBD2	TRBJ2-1	TGTGCCAGCAGCGTAGCGATTAGCGGGAGGGGGTACAATGAGCAGTTCTTC	CASSVAISGRGYNEQFF
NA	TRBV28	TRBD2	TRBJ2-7	TGTGCCAGCAGTTTCCCCGGGACTAGCGCCCCAGGCTTC	CASSFPGTSAPGF
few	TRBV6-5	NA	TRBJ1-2	TGTGCCAGCAGTTACTCGTTGGGGGACTATGGCTACACCTTC	CASSYSLGDYGYTF
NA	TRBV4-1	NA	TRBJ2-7	TGCGCCAGCAGCCAAGATGGACACGTATACTACGAGCAGTACTTC	CASSQDGHVYYEQYF
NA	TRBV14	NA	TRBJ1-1	TGTGCCAGCAGCTTAAACGAGGACACTGAAGCTTTCTTT	CASSLNEDTEAFF
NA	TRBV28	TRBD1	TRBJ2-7	TGTGCCAGTTATGACCAGGGGGCCGCATCCTACGAGCAGTACTTC	CASYDQGAASYEQYF
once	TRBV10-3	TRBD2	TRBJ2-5	TGTGCCATCAGTGAGTCGACGACTAGCGGGAGTGCGACCCAGTACTTC	CAISESTTSGSATQYF
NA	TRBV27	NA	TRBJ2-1	TGTGCCAGCAGCCCGGGATGGAGTGTGTCTGAGCAGTTCTTC	CASSPGWSVSEQFF
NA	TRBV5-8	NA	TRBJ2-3	TGTGCCAGCAGCATGGACATGCCCCGAGCAGATACGCAGTATTTT	CASSMDMPRADTQYF
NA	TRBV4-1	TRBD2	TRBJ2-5	TGCGCCAGCAGCCAAGATCGCGAGCGGGGGGGCATAGAGACCCAGTACTTC	CASSQDRERGGIETQYF
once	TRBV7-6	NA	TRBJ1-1	TGTGCCAGCAGCGGCCCGCCAGCCTTGGGCCAAGGGACTGAAGCTTTCTTT	CASSGPPALGQGTEAFF
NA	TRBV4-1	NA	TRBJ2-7	TGCGCCAGCAGCCAAGAAGCCGACTCCTACGAGCAGTACTTC	CASSQEADSYEQYF
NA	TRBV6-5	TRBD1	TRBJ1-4	TGTGCCAGCAGGGCCGGAGGGGGCGATGAAAAACTGTTTTTT	CASRAGGGDEKLFF
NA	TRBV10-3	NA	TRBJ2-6	TGTGCCATCAGTGAGGGTTGGACCTCTGGGGCCAACGTCCTGACTTTC	CAISEGWTSGANVLTF